Listed below are T cell receptor beta chains from one sample, sequenced in a study of CD8 T cells in Susac syndrome. Via MiXCR, TCRdb re-called the immunoSEQ multiplex PCR reads, giving one row per CDR3 protein. The sample includes a few hundred thousand distinct CDR3 sequences, nearly 97% seen only once; the top ten take around 0.099%. The sample comprised CD4+ T cells from PBMCs. These receptors originate from a human donor with multiple sclerosis. Each CDR3 is given with its conserved first and last residue. D genes are given only for firm matches. Where a row states a size, it is once, few, many or the class of an expanded clone; other rows omit it.

D: NA
J: TRBJ2-5
V: TRBV7-3
size: NA
DNA: TGTGCCAGCAGCTCAAGGGGGGGAGTTCCGTACTTC
CDR3: CASSSRGGVPYF

D: TRBD2
J: TRBJ2-5
V: TRBV29-1
size: NA
DNA: TGCAGCGCTAAGGGACTAGCGGAACAAGAGACCCAGTACTTC
CDR3: CSAKGLAEQETQYF

D: TRBD1
J: TRBJ1-2
V: TRBV3-1
size: NA
DNA: TGTGCCAGCAGGGACAGGGGGTCGAACTATGGCTACACCTTC
CDR3: CASRDRGSNYGYTF

D: NA
J: TRBJ1-5
V: TRBV30
size: NA
DNA: TGTGCCTGGAGCACAACGTCCGTAAATCAGCCCCAGCATTTT
CDR3: CAWSTTSVNQPQHF

D: NA
J: TRBJ2-4
V: TRBV3-1
size: NA
DNA: TGTGCCAGCAGCCGGAAAAACATTCAGTACTTC
CDR3: CASSRKNIQYF

D: NA
J: TRBJ2-4
V: TRBV5-4
size: NA
DNA: TGTGCCAGCAGCTTGGCCCCCCGGACGGACATTCAGTACTTC
CDR3: CASSLAPRTDIQYF

D: TRBD1
J: TRBJ1-1
V: TRBV29-1
size: NA
DNA: TGCAGCGCTGGACAGGGGCCCTCTGAAGCTTTCTTT
CDR3: CSAGQGPSEAFF

D: NA
J: TRBJ1-2
V: TRBV6-5
size: NA
DNA: TGTGCCAGCAGTTACTCGACGCAGGACTATGGCTACACCTTC
CDR3: CASSYSTQDYGYTF

D: NA
J: TRBJ1-2
V: TRBV5-1
size: NA
DNA: TGCGCCAGCAGCTTGGAAACAGCCTACTATGGCTACACCTTC
CDR3: CASSLETAYYGYTF

D: NA
J: TRBJ1-1
V: TRBV11-2
size: NA
DNA: TGTGCCAGCAGCCACACCACAGGTGGTGCTTTCTTT
CDR3: CASSHTTGGAFF

D: NA
J: TRBJ2-7
V: TRBV9
size: NA
DNA: TGTGCCAGCAGCGTACCCGGCCAGACGAGCTCCTACGAGCAGTACTTC
CDR3: CASSVPGQTSSYEQYF

D: TRBD1
J: TRBJ1-1
V: TRBV27
size: NA
DNA: TGTGCCAGCAGTTTCCTGACAGGGAGTGCTGAAGCTTTCTTT
CDR3: CASSFLTGSAEAFF

D: NA
J: TRBJ2-1
V: TRBV9
size: few
DNA: TGTGCCAGCAGCGTCGAGGAGGAGCAGTTCTTC
CDR3: CASSVEEEQFF

D: TRBD1
J: TRBJ2-1
V: TRBV24-1
size: once
DNA: TGTGCCACCAGTGACTCCCAGGACAGGGCGGAATGGGGAATGTTCTTC
CDR3: CATSDSQDRAEWGMFF

D: TRBD1
J: TRBJ1-1
V: TRBV5-1
size: NA
DNA: TGCGCCAGCAGAGCCTGGACAGGGCCCTTGAACACTGAAGCTTTCTTT
CDR3: CASRAWTGPLNTEAFF

D: NA
J: TRBJ1-4
V: TRBV23-1
size: NA
DNA: TGCGCCAGCAGTCTCGGTTGCGGTCGGGATCGGATTAATGAAAAACTGTTTTTT
CDR3: CASSLGCGRDRINEKLFF

D: NA
J: TRBJ1-1
V: TRBV28
size: NA
DNA: TGTGCCAGCAGTTTGCCCAAGGGGTGGGGCACTGAAGCTTTCTTT
CDR3: CASSLPKGWGTEAFF

D: NA
J: TRBJ2-7
V: TRBV12-3/TRBV12-4
size: NA
DNA: TGTGCCAGCAGTCACCAAATGGACAGTTTCGGGTCCTACGAGCAGTACTTC
CDR3: CASSHQMDSFGSYEQYF

D: NA
J: TRBJ1-4
V: TRBV12-3/TRBV12-4
size: NA
DNA: TGTGCCAGCAGTTTATTCAGCAGCTTTGGGACCGGACTGTTTTTT
CDR3: CASSLFSSFGTGLFF

D: TRBD1
J: TRBJ2-4
V: TRBV3-1
size: NA
DNA: TGTGCCAGCAGTCCCGGGACAGAAAACATTCAGTACTTC
CDR3: CASSPGTENIQYF

D: NA
J: TRBJ2-3
V: TRBV4-2
size: NA
DNA: TGTGCCAGCAGCCAAGGACTAGTAACAGATACGCAGTATTTT
CDR3: CASSQGLVTDTQYF

D: TRBD2
J: TRBJ2-5
V: TRBV18
size: NA
DNA: TGTGCCAGCTCACCGGGGACTAGGAGAGAGACCCAGTACTTC
CDR3: CASSPGTRRETQYF